This T cell receptor beta chain was profiled in a study of T cells in women clearing cervical HPV infection. Study-level information: Controls gave blood once infection was undetectable; cases at lesion identification. Only a few women had HLA typing results available. Overall study findings and caveats: Controls had more TRBV6-7 (around 0.15%) than cases (roughly 0.11%).

TCRdb's table, derived via immunoSEQ multiplex PCR, lists solely in-frame clones and lacks some. In all, the sample yields under 40,000 clones. On this clone itself: The antigen is unknown. The read stops 3 residues short of the end of the CDR3; the missing end is completed from the germline J gene.

Germline V gene data show CDR1 as MNHEY and CDR2 as SVGEGT. V was shortened by 0 bases and J by 6 bases, with 6 bases between the two germline ends. There are 12 residues in the CDR3. This sequence originates from a woman between 18 and 75 years old with a cervical HPV16 infection that either progressed to CIN3+ or cleared (not recorded which). Sequenced sample: blood buffy coat. V gene TRBV6-2 or TRBV6-3 combines with J gene TRBJ2-7; D is ambiguous. Partial CDR3 DNA: TGTGCCAGCAGTTACTCACTGGTCGAG. Its protein product is CASSYSLVE. The complete CDR3 protein is CASSYSLVEQYF.